A selection of T cell receptor beta chains follows, all from one sample in a study of T cells in localized non-small cell lung cancer. Assay: immunoSEQ multiplex PCR; the TCRdb copy retains only in-frame clones and omits some. This table has about 74,000 clones, 70% to 85% appearing once. The sample was peripheral blood, taken before any cancer treatment. The receptors shown here come from a female donor of 60 years or more with stage I lung adenocarcinoma. Each CDR3 is given with its conserved first and last residue. D genes are given only for firm matches. Rows give clone size only sometimes, using once, few, many, or a class for an expanded clone.

V gene	J gene	D gene	clone size	CDR3 protein	CDR3 DNA
TRBV4-2	TRBJ2-1	TRBD2	.	CASSQDRGLAAYNEQFF	TGTGCCAGCAGCCAAGATCGGGGACTAGCCGCCTACAATGAGCAGTTCTTC
TRBV13	TRBJ1-2	.	once	CASSQNGRVWDGYTF	TGTGCCAGCAGCCAGAACGGGCGGGTCTGGGATGGCTACACCTTC
TRBV13	TRBJ2-7	TRBD1	.	CASSPRDSTYEQYF	TGTGCCAGCAGCCCTCGGGACAGCACCTACGAGCAGTACTTC
TRBV5-4	TRBJ2-5	.	.	CASSSPGDVETQYF	TGTGCCAGCAGTTCCCCAGGGGACGTGGAGACCCAGTACTTC
TRBV11-3	TRBJ1-1	.	.	CASSFTGLSTEAFF	TGTGCCAGCAGCTTTACAGGGTTGAGCACTGAAGCTTTCTTT
TRBV29-1	TRBJ1-3	.	few	CSVQTGTTGNTIYF	TGCAGCGTTCAGACCGGGACAACTGGAAACACCATATATTTT
TRBV6-1	TRBJ1-5	.	.	CASSELAVNQPQHF	TGTGCCAGCAGTGAACTGGCAGTAAATCAGCCCCAGCATTTT
TRBV4-3	TRBJ2-3	TRBD2	.	CASSPTSGGPDTQYF	TGCGCCAGCAGCCCGACTAGCGGGGGGCCAGATACGCAGTATTTT
TRBV6-9	TRBJ1-1	.	once	CASSEQMNTETFF	TGTGCCAGCAGTGAACAGATGAACACTGAAACTTTCTTT
TRBV7-9	TRBJ1-5	.	.	CASSLGAGGRGNQPQHF	TGTGCCAGCAGCTTAGGCGCTGGCGGCCGTGGCAATCAGCCCCAGCATTTT
TRBV19	TRBJ2-3	TRBD2	.	CASSRTGLAGSDTQYF	TGTGCCAGTAGTAGGACTGGACTAGCGGGGTCAGATACGCAGTATTTT
TRBV19	TRBJ2-1	.	.	CASSMVLPPQFF	TGTGCCAGTAGTATGGTCTTACCGCCGCAGTTCTTC
TRBV7-2	TRBJ2-7	.	.	CASSLDLGFEQYF	TGTGCCAGCAGCTTAGATTTGGGGTTCGAGCAGTACTTC
TRBV6-1	TRBJ1-4	.	.	CASSESPPHEKLFF	TGTGCCAGCAGTGAATCACCACCTCATGAAAAACTGTTTTTT
TRBV7-9	TRBJ1-5	.	.	CASSLFGPRGNQPQHF	TGTGCCAGCAGCTTATTTGGCCCGAGGGGCAATCAGCCCCAGCATTTT
TRBV5-1	TRBJ2-5	TRBD2	.	CASSLGLAGGETQYF	TGCGCCAGCAGCCTCGGACTAGCGGGGGGGGAGACCCAGTACTTC
TRBV11-3	TRBJ2-3	.	.	CASSFRGATDTQYF	TGTGCCAGCAGCTTCCGAGGAGCGACAGATACGCAGTATTTT
TRBV7-9	TRBJ2-5	TRBD2	.	CASSLVGSSGIQETQYF	TGTGCCAGCAGCTTAGTAGGGTCTAGCGGGATCCAAGAGACCCAGTACTTC
TRBV14	TRBJ2-1	TRBD1	.	CASSQWGTGGSNEQFF	TGTGCCAGCAGCCAATGGGGGACAGGGGGTTCAAATGAGCAGTTCTTC
TRBV6-5	TRBJ1-3	TRBD1	once	CASSYDRAGNTIYF	TGTGCCAGCAGTTACGACAGGGCTGGAAACACCATATATTTT
TRBV20-1	TRBJ1-1	.	few	CSASGREAFF	TGCAGTGCGAGTGGGCGTGAAGCTTTCTTT
TRBV4-1	TRBJ1-1	.	once	CASSPPRLYNTEAFF	TGCGCCAGCAGCCCCCCGCGTCTATATAACACTGAAGCTTTCTTT
TRBV28	TRBJ2-1	.	.	CASSAFYNEQFF	TGTGCCAGCAGTGCCTTTTACAATGAGCAGTTCTTC
TRBV4-3	TRBJ2-3	TRBD2	once	CASSRQYLAGVADTQYF	TGCGCCAGCAGCCGCCAGTACCTAGCGGGAGTAGCAGATACGCAGTATTTT
TRBV5-5	TRBJ2-3	TRBD2	.	CASSLGRTSGVTQYF	TGTGCCAGCAGCTTGGGACGGACTAGCGGGGTGACGCAGTATTTT
TRBV5-4	TRBJ2-3	.	.	CASSLGLAGQTDTQYF	TGTGCCAGCAGCTTGGGTCTCGCGGGGCAAACAGATACGCAGTATTTT
TRBV15	TRBJ2-7	.	.	CATSRDEPDSSYEQYF	TGTGCCACCAGCAGAGATGAACCGGACAGCTCCTACGAGCAGTACTTC
TRBV5-1	TRBJ1-2	.	.	CASSSGGSNYGYTF	TGCGCCAGCAGCTCAGGCGGTTCTAACTATGGCTACACCTTC
TRBV6-6	TRBJ1-4	.	.	CASSYGDEKLFF	TGTGCCAGCAGTTACGGGGATGAAAAACTGTTTTTT
TRBV9	TRBJ1-4	.	.	CASSALGGGEKLFF	TGTGCCAGCAGCGCATTGGGGGGCGGGGAAAAACTGTTTTTT
TRBV18	TRBJ1-3	TRBD1	.	CASSLQQPGQGIRQTGNTIYF	TGTGCCAGCTCACTCCAGCAACCGGGACAGGGGATTCGTCAGACTGGAAACACCATATATTTT
TRBV7-2	TRBJ1-2	.	.	CASSLRGDFGGYTF	TGTGCCAGCAGCTTGAGGGGTGATTTTGGCGGCTACACCTTC
TRBV7-3	TRBJ1-1	TRBD1	few	CASSYRGDTEAFF	TGTGCCAGCAGCTACAGGGGGGACACTGAAGCTTTCTTT
TRBV19	TRBJ2-7	TRBD1	.	CASSIEPGQGRHEQYF	TGTGCCAGTAGTATAGAACCGGGACAGGGTCGCCACGAGCAGTACTTC
TRBV6-5	TRBJ2-7	TRBD1	few	CASRRGQGAHEQYF	TGTGCCAGCAGGAGGGGACAGGGGGCCCACGAGCAGTACTTC
TRBV5-1	TRBJ2-2	.	.	CASSFRQAAGELFF	TGCGCCAGCAGCTTCCGACAGGCCGCCGGGGAGCTGTTTTTT
TRBV27	TRBJ1-2	.	.	CASSPIWAPDYGYTF	TGTGCCAGCAGTCCCATCTGGGCCCCAGACTATGGCTACACCTTC
TRBV5-6	TRBJ1-3	.	.	CASSLAAVSGNTIYF	TGTGCCAGCAGCTTGGCGGCAGTGTCTGGAAACACCATATATTTT
TRBV6-5	TRBJ1-1	.	once	CASSSRTNTEAFF	TGTGCCAGCAGTTCCCGGACGAACACTGAAGCTTTCTTT
TRBV5-1	TRBJ2-7	.	.	CASSLAPRSSYEQYF	TGCGCCAGCAGCTTGGCCCCCAGGAGCTCCTACGAGCAGTACTTC
TRBV5-6	TRBJ2-3	.	.	CASSSWATDTQYF	TGTGCCAGCAGCTCCTGGGCCACAGATACGCAGTATTTT
TRBV6-5	TRBJ2-7	.	.	CASSYSIGAYEQYF	TGTGCCAGCAGTTACTCGATTGGAGCCTACGAGCAGTACTTC
TRBV7-9	TRBJ1-1	.	.	CASSPGHTEAFF	TGTGCCAGCAGCCCCGGCCACACTGAAGCTTTCTTT
TRBV27	TRBJ2-7	.	medium-sized	CASRGLATYEQYF	TGTGCCAGCCGGGGGCTAGCAACATACGAGCAGTACTTC
TRBV6-5	TRBJ2-3	.	few	CASTNRATDTQYF	TGTGCCAGCACCAACAGGGCCACAGATACGCAGTATTTT
TRBV13	TRBJ1-5	.	.	CASSLRGSGSNQPQHF	TGTGCCAGCAGCTTACGGGGGAGTGGTAGCAATCAGCCCCAGCATTTT
TRBV5-6	TRBJ2-1	TRBD2	.	CASSLATSGRNEQFF	TGTGCCAGCAGCTTGGCGACTAGCGGGAGAAATGAGCAGTTCTTC
TRBV6-1	TRBJ2-7	TRBD2	few	CASRSSGGTYEQYF	TGTGCCAGCAGGTCAAGCGGGGGGACCTACGAGCAGTACTTC
TRBV15	TRBJ2-1	.	.	CATRAEGSSYNEQFF	TGTGCCACCAGAGCCGAGGGAAGCTCCTACAATGAGCAGTTCTTC
TRBV6-5	TRBJ1-2	.	.	CASSYSDSSLYGYTF	TGTGCCAGCAGTTACTCCGACAGCTCTCTCTATGGCTACACCTTC
TRBV29-1	TRBJ1-2	.	.	CSVEEWGGYTF	TGCAGCGTTGAAGAGTGGGGTGGCTACACCTTC
TRBV7-2	TRBJ2-5	TRBD2	.	CASSPAGGEETQYF	TGTGCCAGCAGCCCTGCCGGGGGGGAAGAGACCCAGTACTTC
TRBV29-1	TRBJ1-5	.	.	CSVGVNQPQHF	TGCAGCGTCGGCGTCAATCAGCCCCAGCATTTT
TRBV9	TRBJ1-1	.	once	CASSVAQTVNTEAFF	TGTGCCAGCAGCGTAGCGCAGACAGTGAACACTGAAGCTTTCTTT
TRBV27	TRBJ2-1	TRBD2	once	CASSLVGGRAPNEQFF	TGTGCCAGCAGTTTAGTTGGCGGGAGGGCCCCCAATGAGCAGTTCTTC
TRBV2	TRBJ2-5	TRBD2	.	CASRGLDQETQYF	TGTGCCAGCAGGGGACTAGACCAAGAGACCCAGTACTTC
TRBV5-1	TRBJ1-1	TRBD1	once	CASSFLSGGENTEAFF	TGCGCCAGCAGCTTCTTATCAGGGGGTGAGAACACTGAAGCTTTCTTT
TRBV6-1	TRBJ1-1	.	.	CASTSGKSGSEAFF	TGTGCCAGCACTTCGGGAAAAAGTGGATCTGAAGCTTTCTTT
TRBV19	TRBJ2-2	.	few	CASSGSSKTGELFF	TGTGCCAGTAGTGGAAGCAGTAAGACCGGGGAGCTGTTTTTT
TRBV28	TRBJ2-7	.	.	CGSAGLLYYEQYF	TGTGGCAGCGCGGGCCTCCTATACTACGAGCAGTACTTC